These 10 T cell receptor beta chains share one sample of origin, sequenced in a study of cytomegalovirus exposure and HLA in healthy donors. The PCR made use of 60 Vbeta and 13 Jbeta primers. Using immunoSEQ multiplex PCR, the repertoire was profiled, and TCRdb retains in-frame clones only, with some absent. The table lists around 200,000 clones, almost 75% of them singletons. The sequencing input was PBMCs. These receptors were taken from a woman in her twenties or thirties in good health and CMV-seropositive.

The chain combines TRBV14 with TRBJ2-1; D remains unclear. Trimming stripped 1 base from V and 5 bases from J, with 9 bases between. CDR3 length equals 14 residues. Germline CDR1 reads SGHDN; CDR2 reads FVKESK. DNA for the CDR3: TGTGCCAGCAGCCAAGTCGGTTTGAACAATGAGCAGTTCTTC. It specifies CASSQVGLNNEQFF.

This chain links TRBV29-1 with TRBJ1-1; tentatively, D is TRBD1 (6 bases). The V and J ends lost 7 bases and 6 bases respectively, with 15 bases between them. The V gene's germline CDR1 is SQVTM and CDR2 ANQGSEA. This CDR3 is built from 12 residues. CDR3 region: CSASTGTPEAFF. The CDR3 region has the DNA TGCAGCGCCAGCACCGGGACACCTGAAGCTTTCTTT.

This sequence joins TRBV6-1 and TRBJ1-5; 7 bases are a match to TRBD1. Germline V CDR1 and CDR2: MNHNS, SASEGT. V lost 8 bases, J lost 4 bases, and 8 bases stayed unmatched. The CDR3 is 14 residues long. The CDR3 DNA follows: TGTGCCAGCCGGATGACAGGGCGGAATCAGCCCCAGCATTTT. This codes for CASRMTGRNQPQHF.

The count of this clone is one. The chain uses TRBV4-1 and TRBJ2-3; no firm D call. Germline CDR1 MGHRA, CDR2 YSYEKL. The CDR3 spans 15 residues. V was shortened by 0 bases and J by 3 bases, with 10 bases between the two germline ends. Written as DNA, the CDR3 is TGCGCCAGCAGCCAAGACTCCCCGGTGACAGATACGCAGTATTTT. Translation gives CASSQDSPVTDTQYF.

This chain connects TRBV4-1 to TRBJ1-2, with 12 bases fitting TRBD1. The CDR3 loop spans 13 amino acids. V dropped 5 bases and J dropped 8; count of bases not matched to a gene: 3. CDR1 and CDR2 (germline): MGHRA, YSYEKL. The CDR3 bases are TGCGCCAGCAGCTATGGGACAGGGGGCGGCTACACCTTC. It encodes CASSYGTGGGYTF.

Comment on this clone: This same CDR3 is encoded by further DNA sequences in the sample. This rearrangement joins TRBV5-1 to TRBJ1-1; the D is unclear. The germline V and J ends were trimmed by 2 bases and 2 bases, with 7 bases remaining between them. Looked up from germline, CDR1 is SGHRS and CDR2 is YFSETQ. This CDR3 contains 13 residues. Written as DNA, the CDR3 is TGCGCCAGCAGCTTCGGCGGAAACACTGAAGCTTTCTTT. It encodes CASSFGGNTEAFF. The variable domain in full, with the rest retrieved from reference TRBV5-1 and TRBJ1-1, is KAGVTQTPRYLIKTRGQQVTLSCSPISGHRSVSWYQQTPGQGLQFLFEYFSETQRNKGNFPGRFSGRQFSNSRSEMNVSTLELGDSALYLCASSFGGNTEAFFGQGTRLTVV.

The chain employs TRBV25-1 and TRBJ1-1, with 9 bases identical to TRBD1. The germline CDR1 and CDR2 sequences are MGHDK and SYGVNS. Unmatched junction bases numbered 12, after V lost 3 bases and J lost 4 bases. There are 17 residues in the CDR3. Here the CDR3 reads CASSEADRGELSTEAFF. CDR3 nucleotide sequence: TGTGCCAGCAGTGAGGCCGACAGGGGGGAATTGAGCACTGAAGCTTTCTTT.

V usage is TRBV28 and J usage is TRBJ1-4; D remains ambiguous. This CDR3 contains 14 residues. Germline V gene data show CDR1 as MDHEN and CDR2 as SYDVKM. Trimming shortened V by 5 bases and J by 3 bases, and 10 bases separated the two germline ends. The CDR3 DNA reads as TGTGCCAGCAGTCCTGCAGGTGCTAATGAAAAACTGTTTTTT. Translated, it gives CASSPAGANEKLFF.

This chain joins TRBV12-5 and TRBJ2-1, with 8 bases fitting TRBD2. The germline gives CDR1 LGHNT, CDR2 FRNRAP. V lost 5 bases to trimming and J lost 7 bases; unmatched junction nucleotides: 4. This CDR3 spans 13 amino acids. Here the CDR3 DNA reads TGTGCTAGTGGTAGCGGGAGTCAGAATGAGCAGTTCTTC. Encoded protein: CASGSGSQNEQFF.

The chain combines TRBV18 with TRBJ2-3; 14 nucleotides agree with TRBD2. The length of the CDR3 is 20 residues. V shed 4 bases, J shed 4 bases, and the junction held 16 bases outside the gene matches. Germline V CDR1 and CDR2: KGHSH, LQKENI. The CDR3 region is CASSLNPGTSGRKAADTQYF. CDR3 nucleotide sequence: TGTGCCAGCTCACTTAACCCCGGGACTAGCGGGAGAAAGGCCGCAGATACGCAGTATTTT.